Below are 17 T cell receptor beta chains sequenced from a single sample in a study of blood T cells in healthy people across ages. The use of a sample-barcoded 5' primer and a J-beta primer mix characterized a second PCR of about 6 to 12 cycles. TCRdb re-analysed the 5' RACE reads in MiXCR, keeping a single row per CDR3 protein. Among around 1,600,000 distinct CDR3 sequences listed, approximately 43% were seen once. The material sequenced was blood. The source of these receptors is a young woman in good health.

Ten or more counts support this clonotype. The CDR3 protein is CASRHNQETQYF. The DNA for the CDR3 is TGTGCCAGCAGACACAACCAAGAGACCCAGTACTTC. The rearrangement uses TRBV12-3 or TRBV12-4 and TRBJ2-5; unclear D gene. The V end lost 6 bases, the J end lost 0 bases, and 5 bases lay between the germline ends. This CDR3 comprises 12 residues.

This chain joins TRBV7-2 and TRBJ2-3; 9 positions agree with TRBD2. Germline lookup yields CDR1 SGHTA and CDR2 FQGNSA. J lost 5 bases, V lost 5 bases, and 2 bases had no gene match. The CDR3 contains 13 residues. CDR3 in amino acids: CASSKAGGDTQYF. In DNA, the CDR3 is TGTGCCAGCAGCAAAGCGGGGGGAGATACGCAGTATTTT.

This clonotype was found a few times. The CDR3 DNA reads TGCGCCAGCAGCCAAGGGGACAGGCCATATGGCTACACCTTC. It codes for CASSQGDRPYGYTF. The genes are TRBV4-1 and TRBJ1-2; 8 nucleotides line up with TRBD1. CDR1 and CDR2 from the germline V gene are MGHRA and YSYEKL. CDR3 length: 14 residues. After removal of 1 base from V and 5 bases from J, the junction contained 3 bases not matched to a gene.

Concerning this clonotype: Mismatch with germline at one junction end may stem from a read error. The rearrangement joins TRBV28 to TRBJ2-5, with 10 positions matching TRBD1. The CDR3 totals 16 residues. Germline values: CDR1 MDHEN, CDR2 SYDVKM. CDR3 sequence (DNA): TGTGTCAGCAGGCCCTGGGGACAGGGGATACAAGAGACCCAGTACTTC. Protein product: CVSRPWGQGIQETQYF.

Only a few counts were recorded for this clonotype. V and J are TRBV6-5 and TRBJ1-1; weak D call: TRBD1 (5 bases). Between the trimmed V and J ends, which lost 5 bases and 7 bases, there was a span of 20 bases. Germline values: CDR1 MNHEY, CDR2 SVGAGI. There are 15 residues in the CDR3. CDR3 loop: CASSDGTLFGGEAFF. CDR3 coding DNA: TGTGCCAGCAGTGATGGGACCCTCTTTGGTGGTGAAGCTTTCTTT.

This clonotype came up a few times. This rearrangement joins TRBV9 to TRBJ2-3, with unresolved D. Per the germline V gene, CDR1 is SGDLS and CDR2 is YYNGEE. This CDR3 contains 15 residues. V was pared by 0 bases and J by 0 bases, with 8 bases between. For the CDR3, the DNA is TGTGCCAGCAGCGTAGCGGTGGGAAGCACAGATACGCAGTATTTT. Translating gives CASSVAVGSTDTQYF.

Worth noting for this clonotype: Compared with germline, one end of the junction differs, possibly owing to a read error. V and J are TRBV4-1 and TRBJ1-1; tentatively, D is TRBD1 (5 bases). CDR3 length equals 14 residues. The germline V gene encodes CDR1 MGHRA and CDR2 YSYEKL. CDR3 amino acids: CASSQVGGNTEDFF. The CDR3 DNA is TGCGCCAGCAGCCAAGTCGGGGGGAATACTGAAGATTTCTTT.

In this sample, this clonotype turned up a few times. J is TRBJ2-3 and V is TRBV20-1; D is uncertain. Germline values: CDR1 DFQATT, CDR2 SNEGSKA (reference sequence). V was pared by 0 bases and J by 0 bases, with 7 bases between. The CDR3 spans 14 residues. The CDR3 is CSAREGTSTDTQYF. The DNA of the CDR3 is TGCAGTGCTAGAGAGGGAACTAGCACAGATACGCAGTATTTT.

This clonotype was picked up a small number of times. This chain uses TRBV4-3 with TRBJ1-2; D remains unclear. The CDR3 is made up of 18 amino acids. The germline V gene encodes CDR1 LGHNA and CDR2 YSLEER. Trimming left V 2 bases short and J 0 bases short, with 19 bases between. The CDR3 sequence is CASSQLNPGSKANYGYTF. The CDR3, as DNA: TGCGCCAGCAGCCAACTAAACCCCGGGTCTAAGGCTAACTATGGCTACACCTTC.

This clonotype came up once. V usage is TRBV5-1 and J usage is TRBJ2-3, with 7 bases fitting TRBD1. The CDR3 is 16 amino acids. Germline CDR1 is SGHRS and CDR2 is YFSETQ. J gave up 0 bases and V 0 bases, and 4 bases lay outside the gene matches. CDR3 region: CASSLDRGLSTDTQYF. The CDR3 DNA reads as TGCGCCAGCAGCTTGGACAGGGGCCTTAGCACAGATACGCAGTATTTT.

This clonotype was picked up a small number of times. In DNA, the CDR3 is TGTGCCAGCAGTCCGACGGTAGCGGGAGGAAATGAGCAGTTCTTC. Its protein is CASSPTVAGGNEQFF. This chain uses TRBV12-3 or TRBV12-4 with TRBJ2-1, with 10 bases that match TRBD2. This CDR3 comprises 15 residues. Trimming removed 5 bases from V and 7 bases from J; junction bases left unmatched: 8.

This clonotype was seen only a few times. J is TRBJ2-7 and V is TRBV7-9; no clear D. This CDR3 is 14 amino acids long. CDR1 is SEHNR and CDR2 is FQNEAQ in the germline V gene (reference sequence). The V end was cut by 4 bases, the J end by 2 bases, with 12 bases between. CDR3 amino acids: CASSSHDGPYEQYF. CDR3 nucleotide sequence: TGTGCCAGCAGCTCACATGACGGCCCCTACGAGCAGTACTTC.

This clonotype was seen more than once but under ten times. The chain recombines TRBV6-2 or TRBV6-3 with TRBJ1-4; D gene unclear. Germline CDR1 and CDR2: MNHEY and SVGEGT. The CDR3 totals 14 residues. Trimming pared 4 bases from V and 4 bases from J, leaving 10 bases between. For the CDR3, the DNA is TGTGCCAGCAGTTCGACCAGCAGTAATGAAAAACTGTTTTTT. Translating gives CASSSTSSNEKLFF.

The sample holds many counts of this clonotype. The chain is built from TRBV5-1 and TRBJ2-7; possible D gene TRBD1, 5 bases. This CDR3 comprises 14 residues. V dropped 0 bases and J dropped 4 bases, with 11 bases sitting between them. In germline, CDR1 is SGHRS, CDR2 YFSETQ. The CDR3 spells CASSLDRSTYEQYF. In DNA form, the CDR3 reads TGCGCCAGCAGCTTGGACAGGTCTACTTACGAGCAGTACTTC.

The chain uses TRBV4-3 and TRBJ1-1, with D unclear. CDR3 size: 16 residues. V shed 0 bases and J shed 3 bases, with 14 bases lying between them. Germline CDR1 and CDR2: LGHNA and YSLEER. The CDR3 sequence is CASSQDYRSMDTEAFF. The CDR3 DNA reads as TGCGCCAGCAGCCAAGATTACAGATCTATGGACACTGAAGCTTTCTTT.

CDR3 sequence: CASSERGTGELFF. For the CDR3, the DNA is TGTGCCAGCAGTGAACGGGGAACCGGGGAGCTGTTTTTT. The chain links TRBV2 to TRBJ2-2; D is perhaps TRBD2 (5 bases). This CDR3 is 13 amino acids long. CDR1 and CDR2 (germline): SNHLY, FYNNEI. V dropped 2 bases and J dropped 5 bases, with 6 bases sitting between them.

This clonotype was observed a handful of times. At one of its ends the junction is not consistent with the germline gene, which may arise from a read error. The gene calls are TRBV3-1 and TRBJ2-1; D is undetermined. CDR3 length: 11 residues. Germline lookup yields CDR1 LGHDT and CDR2 YNNKEL (reference sequence). The CDR3 DNA sequence: TGTGCCAGCGGCCAAGAAGGAGAGCAGTTCTTC. Translated, it gives CASGQEGEQFF.